This paragraph reports one T cell receptor beta chain. As yet, its antigen is unknown. The entry originates in a study of siplizumab effects on memory and regulatory T cells. Study results and limitations: Proof of suppressive function in proliferating Tregs from siplizumab cultures was not established.

Produced via immunoSEQ multiplex PCR; TCRdb's table is partial and in-frame only. The sample lists about 94,000 clones, about 94% occurring once. Sequenced input: non-Treg CD4+ T cells sorted from blood. The receptor was isolated from a human donor in good health.

The CDR3 nucleotides are TGTGCCAGCAGTCTATATGGACAGGGGAATGAGCAGTTCTTC. Translation: CASSLYGQGNEQFF. The chain combines TRBV6-5 with TRBJ2-1, with 9 bases matching TRBD1. The V segment lost 5 bases and the J segment 7 bases; nucleotides outside the gene matches: 6. CDR1 is MNHEY, CDR2 SVGAGI, per germline. CDR3 length: 14 amino acids.